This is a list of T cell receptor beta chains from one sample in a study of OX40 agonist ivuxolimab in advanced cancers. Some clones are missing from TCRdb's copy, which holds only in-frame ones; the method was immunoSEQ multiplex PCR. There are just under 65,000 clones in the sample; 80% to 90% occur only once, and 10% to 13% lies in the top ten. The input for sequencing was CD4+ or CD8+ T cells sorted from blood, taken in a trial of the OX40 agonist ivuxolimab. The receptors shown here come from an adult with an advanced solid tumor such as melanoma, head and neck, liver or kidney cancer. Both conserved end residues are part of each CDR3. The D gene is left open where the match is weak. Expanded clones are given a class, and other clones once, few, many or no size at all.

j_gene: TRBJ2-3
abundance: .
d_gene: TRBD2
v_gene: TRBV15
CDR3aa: CATSRGSGATDTQYF
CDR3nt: TGTGCCACCAGCAGAGGTAGCGGGGCCACAGATACGCAGTATTTT

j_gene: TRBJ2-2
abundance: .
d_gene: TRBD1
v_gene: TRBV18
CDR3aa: CASSPRTGDTGELFF
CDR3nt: TGTGCCAGCTCACCTAGGACAGGGGACACCGGGGAGCTGTTTTTT

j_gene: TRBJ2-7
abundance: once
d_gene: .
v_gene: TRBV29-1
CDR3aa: CSVTQGLSSYEQYF
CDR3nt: TGCAGCGTCACCCAGGGCCTAAGCTCCTACGAGCAGTACTTC

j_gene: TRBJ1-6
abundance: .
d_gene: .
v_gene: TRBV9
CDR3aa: CASSVASGDSPLHF
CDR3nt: TGTGCCAGCAGCGTAGCATCAGGGGATTCACCCCTCCACTTT

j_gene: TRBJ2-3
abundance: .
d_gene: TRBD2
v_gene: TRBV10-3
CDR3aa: CAISESRAGDTDTQYF
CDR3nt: TGTGCCATCAGTGAGTCGCGAGCGGGAGATACAGATACGCAGTATTTT

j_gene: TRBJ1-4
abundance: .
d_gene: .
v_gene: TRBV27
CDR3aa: CASRGRWEATNEKLFF
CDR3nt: TGTGCCAGCAGGGGGAGATGGGAAGCAACTAATGAAAAACTGTTTTTT

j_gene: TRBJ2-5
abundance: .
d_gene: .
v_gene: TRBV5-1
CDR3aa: CASSLVVQETQYF
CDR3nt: TGCGCCAGCAGCTTGGTCGTGCAAGAGACCCAGTACTTC

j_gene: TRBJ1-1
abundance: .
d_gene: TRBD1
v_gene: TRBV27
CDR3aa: CASSWGQGRTEAFF
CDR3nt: TGTGCCAGCAGTTGGGGACAGGGCCGAACTGAAGCTTTCTTT

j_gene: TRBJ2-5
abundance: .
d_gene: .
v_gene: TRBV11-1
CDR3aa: CASSFRFRETQYF
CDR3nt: TGTGCCAGCAGCTTCAGGTTCCGGGAGACCCAGTACTTC

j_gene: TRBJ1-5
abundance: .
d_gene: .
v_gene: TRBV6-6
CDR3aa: CASSYGGIGNQPQHF
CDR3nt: TGTGCCAGCAGTTACGGAGGGATCGGCAATCAGCCCCAGCATTTT

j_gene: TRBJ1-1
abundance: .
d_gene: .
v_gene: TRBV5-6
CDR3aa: CASSLNGAGNTEAFF
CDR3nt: TGTGCCAGCAGCTTGAACGGGGCGGGGAACACTGAAGCTTTCTTT

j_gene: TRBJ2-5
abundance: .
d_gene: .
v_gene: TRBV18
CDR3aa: CASSPSWGIQETQYF
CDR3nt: TGTGCCAGCTCACCCTCATGGGGCATCCAAGAGACCCAGTACTTC

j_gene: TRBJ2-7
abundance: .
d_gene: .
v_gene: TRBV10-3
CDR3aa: CAIAQGYEQYF
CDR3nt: TGTGCCATCGCCCAGGGCTACGAGCAGTACTTC

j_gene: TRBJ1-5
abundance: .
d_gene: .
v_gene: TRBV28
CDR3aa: CASSSTGSPHSNQPQHF
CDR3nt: TGTGCCAGCAGCTCGACAGGTTCCCCTCATAGCAATCAGCCCCAGCATTTT

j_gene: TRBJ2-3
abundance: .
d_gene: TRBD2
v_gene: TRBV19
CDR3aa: CASSKPSGAAADTQYF
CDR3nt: TGTGCCAGTAGTAAACCTAGCGGGGCAGCCGCAGATACGCAGTATTTT

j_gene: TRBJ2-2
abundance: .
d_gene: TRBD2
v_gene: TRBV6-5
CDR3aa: CASSRGEVSTGELFF
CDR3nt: TGTGCCAGCAGCCGGGGGGAGGTGAGCACCGGGGAGCTGTTTTTT

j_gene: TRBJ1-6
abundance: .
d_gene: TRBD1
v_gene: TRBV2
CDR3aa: CASSGDRGGSPLHF
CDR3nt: TGTGCCAGCAGTGGGGACAGGGGAGGTTCACCCCTCCACTTT

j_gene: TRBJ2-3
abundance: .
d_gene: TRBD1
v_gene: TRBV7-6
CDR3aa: CASSLAWGQGAPHTQYF
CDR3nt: TGTGCCAGCAGCTTAGCGTGGGGACAGGGGGCGCCTCATACGCAGTATTTT

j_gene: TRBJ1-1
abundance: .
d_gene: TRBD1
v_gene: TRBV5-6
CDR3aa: CASRNRYRGRTEAFF
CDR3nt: TGTGCCAGCAGAAACCGTTACAGGGGGAGAACTGAAGCCTTCTTT

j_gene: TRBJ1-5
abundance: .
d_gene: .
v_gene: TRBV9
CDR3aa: CASSATYMSPQHF
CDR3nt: TGTGCCAGCAGCGCCACCTACATGTCGCCCCAGCATTTT

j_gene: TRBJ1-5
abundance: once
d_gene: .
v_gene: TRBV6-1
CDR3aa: CASSGLSQPQHF
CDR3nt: TGTGCCAGCAGTGGGCTAAGTCAGCCCCAGCATTTT

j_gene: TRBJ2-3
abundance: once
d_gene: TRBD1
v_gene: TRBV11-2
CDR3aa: CASSRWDRGKTDTQYF
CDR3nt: TGTGCCAGCAGCCGATGGGACAGGGGGAAAACAGATACGCAGTATTTT

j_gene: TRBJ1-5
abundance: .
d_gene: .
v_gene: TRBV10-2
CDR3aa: CASSDAYRSLGPQHF
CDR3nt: TGCGCCAGCAGTGATGCGTATCGTTCCCTCGGGCCCCAGCATTTT

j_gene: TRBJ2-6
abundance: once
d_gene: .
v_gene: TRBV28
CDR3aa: CASKGQASGANVLTF
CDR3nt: TGTGCCAGCAAGGGGCAGGCCTCTGGGGCCAACGTCCTGACTTTC

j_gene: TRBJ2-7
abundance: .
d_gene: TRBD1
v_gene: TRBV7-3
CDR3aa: CASSVEPRTGPAYEQYF
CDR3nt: TGTGCCAGCAGCGTAGAACCCAGGACAGGGCCCGCCTACGAGCAGTACTTC

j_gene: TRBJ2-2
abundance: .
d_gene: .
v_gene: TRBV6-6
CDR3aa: CASSEAGAGTGELFF
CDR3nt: TGTGCCAGCAGCGAGGCGGGGGCGGGCACCGGGGAGCTGTTTTTT

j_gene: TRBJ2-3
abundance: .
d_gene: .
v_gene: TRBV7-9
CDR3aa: CASSLAGVDTQYF
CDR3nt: TGTGCCAGCAGCTTAGCGGGAGTGGATACGCAGTATTTT

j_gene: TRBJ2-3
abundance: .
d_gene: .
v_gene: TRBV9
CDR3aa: CASSVGSVDLAQYF
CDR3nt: TGTGCCAGCAGCGTAGGCTCAGTGGACCTGGCGCAGTATTTT

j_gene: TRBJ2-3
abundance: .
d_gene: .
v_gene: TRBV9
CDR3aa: CASSVGPFTDTQYF
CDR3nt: TGTGCCAGCAGCGTAGGCCCCTTTACAGATACGCAGTATTTT

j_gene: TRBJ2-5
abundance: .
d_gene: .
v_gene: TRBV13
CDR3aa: CASSFGRGYETQYF
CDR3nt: TGTGCCAGCAGCTTTGGCAGGGGCTATGAGACCCAGTACTTC

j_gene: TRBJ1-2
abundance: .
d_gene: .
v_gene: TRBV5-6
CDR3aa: CASSPRINGYTF
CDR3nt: TGTGCCAGCAGCCCACGTATAAACGGCTACACCTTC

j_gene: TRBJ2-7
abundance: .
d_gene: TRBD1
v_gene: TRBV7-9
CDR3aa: CASRRQGGSEQYF
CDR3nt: TGTGCCAGCAGACGACAGGGGGGAAGCGAGCAGTACTTC

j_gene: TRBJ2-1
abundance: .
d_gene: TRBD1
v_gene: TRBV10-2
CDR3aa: CASSEVQGASMKQFF
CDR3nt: TGCGCCAGCAGTGAGGTCCAGGGGGCCTCAATGAAGCAGTTCTTC

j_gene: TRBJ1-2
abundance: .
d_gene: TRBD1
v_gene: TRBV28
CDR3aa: CASSLGDRDTHGYTF
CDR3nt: TGTGCCAGCAGCCTAGGGGACAGGGATACGCATGGCTACACCTTC

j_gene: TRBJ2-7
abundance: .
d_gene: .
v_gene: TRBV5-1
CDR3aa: CASKETPYEQYF
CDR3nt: TGCGCCAGCAAAGAGACACCCTACGAGCAGTACTTC

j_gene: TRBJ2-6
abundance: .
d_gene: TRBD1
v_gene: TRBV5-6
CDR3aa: CASSLARGHGANVLTF
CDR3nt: TGTGCCAGCAGCTTGGCAAGGGGGCACGGGGCCAACGTCCTGACTTTC

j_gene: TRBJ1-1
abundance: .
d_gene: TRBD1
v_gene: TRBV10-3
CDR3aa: CAISAADRGNTEAFF
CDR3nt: TGTGCCATCAGTGCGGCGGACAGGGGTAACACTGAAGCTTTCTTT

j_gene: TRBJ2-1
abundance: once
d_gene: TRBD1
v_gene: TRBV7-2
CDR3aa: CASSLGTGVEQFF
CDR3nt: TGTGCCAGCAGCTTAGGGACAGGGGTTGAGCAGTTCTTC

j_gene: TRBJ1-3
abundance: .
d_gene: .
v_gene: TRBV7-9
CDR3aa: CASSFRAQAGNTIYF
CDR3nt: TGTGCCAGCAGTTTCCGGGCCCAGGCTGGAAACACCATATATTTT

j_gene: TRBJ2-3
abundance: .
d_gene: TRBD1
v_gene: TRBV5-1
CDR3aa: CASSLTQHRDRGADTQYF
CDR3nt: TGCGCCAGCAGCTTGACTCAGCACCGGGACAGGGGAGCAGATACGCAGTATTTT

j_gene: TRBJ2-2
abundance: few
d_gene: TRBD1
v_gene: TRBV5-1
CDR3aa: CASSWSDRAAGELFF
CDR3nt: TGCGCCAGCAGCTGGTCGGACAGGGCGGCCGGGGAGCTGTTTTTT

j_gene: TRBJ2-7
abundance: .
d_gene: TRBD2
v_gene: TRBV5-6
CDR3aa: CASSPGLAGGLEQYF
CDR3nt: TGTGCCAGCAGCCCGGGTCTAGCGGGAGGGCTTGAGCAGTACTTC

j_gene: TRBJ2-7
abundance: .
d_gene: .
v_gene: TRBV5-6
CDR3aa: CASSLGATPYEQYF
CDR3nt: TGTGCCAGCAGCTTGGGTGCGACTCCCTACGAGCAGTACTTC

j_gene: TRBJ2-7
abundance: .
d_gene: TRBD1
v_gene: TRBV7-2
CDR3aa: CASRRSRDSYEQYF
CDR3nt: TGTGCCAGCAGACGAAGCCGGGACAGCTACGAGCAGTACTTC

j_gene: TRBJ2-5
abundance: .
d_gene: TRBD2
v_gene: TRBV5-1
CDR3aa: CASRELAGEETQYF
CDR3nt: TGCGCCAGTCGGGAGCTGGCGGGAGAAGAGACCCAGTACTTC

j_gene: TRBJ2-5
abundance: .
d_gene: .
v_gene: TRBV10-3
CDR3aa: CAISRGGGSQETQYF
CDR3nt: TGTGCCATCAGCCGTGGAGGGGGGAGCCAAGAGACCCAGTACTTC

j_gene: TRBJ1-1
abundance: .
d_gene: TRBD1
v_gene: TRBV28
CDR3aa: CASSLGGTGRLAEAFF
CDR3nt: TGTGCCAGCAGTTTGGGGGGGACAGGGAGGTTGGCTGAAGCTTTCTTT

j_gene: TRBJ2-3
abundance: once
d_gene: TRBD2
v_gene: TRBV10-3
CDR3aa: CASTTGTSTNTQYF
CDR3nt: TGTGCCAGCACTACCGGGACTAGTACAAATACGCAGTATTTT

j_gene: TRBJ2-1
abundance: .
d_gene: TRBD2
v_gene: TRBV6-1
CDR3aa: CASSEIGTTNGEQFF
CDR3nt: TGTGCCAGCAGTGAAATCGGGACTACTAACGGTGAGCAGTTCTTC

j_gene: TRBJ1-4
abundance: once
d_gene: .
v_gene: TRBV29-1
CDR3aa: CSYKGGSEKLFF
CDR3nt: TGCAGCTATAAGGGAGGAAGCGAAAAACTGTTTTTT

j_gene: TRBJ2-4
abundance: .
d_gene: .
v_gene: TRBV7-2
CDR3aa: CASAQGGGNIQYF
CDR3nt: TGTGCCAGTGCACAGGGCGGGGGAAACATTCAGTACTTC

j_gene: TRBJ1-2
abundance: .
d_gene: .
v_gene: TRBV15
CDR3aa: CATSRDLLRGQGYTF
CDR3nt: TGTGCCACCAGCAGAGATTTATTGAGAGGGCAAGGCTACACCTTC

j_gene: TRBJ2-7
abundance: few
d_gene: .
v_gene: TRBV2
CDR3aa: CASSEVGGLSYEQYF
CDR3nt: TGTGCCAGCAGTGAGGTCGGGGGCTTATCCTACGAGCAGTACTTC